Listed below are T cell receptor beta chains from one sample, sequenced in a study of T-cell reconstitution after alpha-beta-depleted transplantation in children. MiXCR was run by TCRdb on the PCR reads, yielding one entry per CDR3 protein. The data hold hundreds of thousands of distinct CDR3 sequences, with 15% to 20% observed a single time. Material: PBMCs from the stem cell graft donor, obtained from the stem cell graft. These TCRs come from a human donor who donated a stem cell graft to a child with acute lymphoblastic leukemia. The CDR3 runs from the conserved cysteine through the conserved F or W. A D gene is named only where the DNA matches it firmly.

v_gene	d_gene	CDR3aa
TRBV7-1	NA	CASSSDGWPRFLRHRNTGELFF
TRBV5-1	NA	CASSVEQGPSNPFF
TRBV30	NA	CACFSSYVPNEQFF
TRBV20-1	NA	CSARGPVSYNEQFF
TRBV13	TRBD2	CASSLASSGRVNEQFF
TRBV5-5	NA	CASSLTGRNTDTQYF
TRBV20-1	NA	CSAYSGTVNSPLHF
TRBV10-3	NA	CAISPGLTSYNEQFF
TRBV4-2	NA	CASSPAFGESGLTERGDTGELFF
TRBV29-1	NA	CSARLPGQFF
TRBV5-1	TRBD2	CASSSLAGVSDTQYF
TRBV29-1	NA	CSVAGQRNQPQHF
TRBV6-1	TRBD1	CASSPGTGGVGGNTIYF
TRBV20-1	TRBD2	CSAREGSGRANEQFF
TRBV29-1	NA	CSVFIQENYEQYF
TRBV20-1	TRBD1	CSAPGQGAAGTQYF
TRBV3-1	TRBD2	CASSQDRSGRIYNEQFF
TRBV29-1	NA	CSVVAGVDEQFF
TRBV5-1	NA	CASSEGIDYEQYF
TRBV7-9	NA	CASSLGRPYGYTF
TRBV7-2	NA	CASSSPYFISTDTQYF
TRBV7-9	NA	CASSLVPSGYTF
TRBV20-1	TRBD1	CSAGSSGTGGFGREKLFF
TRBV4-1	NA	CASSQGLAVGYNEQFF